This T cell receptor (beta chain) was sequenced for a study of T cells after yellow fever vaccination. TCRdb re-derived calls from the 5' RACE reads in MiXCR, one entry per CDR3 protein. The table has 150,000 to 200,000 distinct CDR3 sequences, approximately 6.2% seen once; the top ten hold less than 3.5%. The V gene lost 2 bases and the J gene lost 3 bases, with 23 bases spanning the gap. This CDR3 has 19 amino acids. From germline, CDR1 is SEHNR and CDR2 FQNEAQ (reference sequence). The sequence came from a man in his late teens or twenties who received the YFV17D yellow fever vaccine. The material was CD4+ T cells sorted from PBMCs, obtained on the day of the first yellow fever vaccination. The chain joins TRBV7-9 to TRBJ2-1; possibly TRBD2 for D (5 bases). This chain's CDR3 is CASSLLTIRPLGSYNEQFF. CDR3 DNA sequence: TGTGCCAGCAGCTTATTAACGATCCGGCCGTTGGGGAGCTACAATGAGCAGTTCTTC. Looking up the rest from reference TRBV7-9 and TRBJ2-1 gives the full variable domain: DTGVSQNPRHKITKRGQNVTFRCDPISEHNRLYWYRQTLGQGPEFLTYFQNEAQLEKSRLLSDRFSAERPKGSFSTLEIQRTEQGDSAMYLCASSLLTIRPLGSYNEQFFGPGTRLTVL.